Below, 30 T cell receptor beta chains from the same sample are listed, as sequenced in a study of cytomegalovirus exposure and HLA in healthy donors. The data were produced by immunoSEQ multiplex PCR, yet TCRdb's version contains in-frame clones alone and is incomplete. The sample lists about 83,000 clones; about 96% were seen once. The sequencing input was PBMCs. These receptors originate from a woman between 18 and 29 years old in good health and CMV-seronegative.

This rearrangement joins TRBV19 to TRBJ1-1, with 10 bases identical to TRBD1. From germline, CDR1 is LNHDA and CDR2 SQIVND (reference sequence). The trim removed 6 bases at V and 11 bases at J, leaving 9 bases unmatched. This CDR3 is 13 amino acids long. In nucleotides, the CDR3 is TGTGCCAGTAGCCAAGGGGACAGGGGTGACGCTTTCTTT. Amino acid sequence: CASSQGDRGDAFF.

The CDR3 region has the DNA TGCGCCAGCAGCCAGTCAGGGGGCATCCAAGAGACCCAGTACTTC. This translates into CASSQSGGIQETQYF. The rearrangement links TRBV4-1 to TRBJ2-5, with TRBD1 matching 8 bases. V gave up 3 bases and J gave up 1 base; unmatched junction bases: 4. The CDR3 totals 15 residues. Germline V gives CDR1 MGHRA, CDR2 YSYEKL.

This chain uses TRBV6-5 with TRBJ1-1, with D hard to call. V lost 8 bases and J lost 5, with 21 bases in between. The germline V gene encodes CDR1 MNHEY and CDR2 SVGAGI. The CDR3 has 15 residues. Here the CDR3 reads CASGGSAWQLTEAFF. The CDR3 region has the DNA TGTGCCAGCGGCGGGTCGGCGTGGCAGCTGACTGAAGCTTTCTTT.

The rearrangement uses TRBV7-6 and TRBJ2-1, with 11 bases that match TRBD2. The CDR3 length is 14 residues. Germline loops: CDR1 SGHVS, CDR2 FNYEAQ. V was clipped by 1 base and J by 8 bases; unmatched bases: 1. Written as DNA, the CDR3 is TGTGCCAGCAGCTTAGTGACTAGCGGGGATGAGCAGTTCTTC. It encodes CASSLVTSGDEQFF.

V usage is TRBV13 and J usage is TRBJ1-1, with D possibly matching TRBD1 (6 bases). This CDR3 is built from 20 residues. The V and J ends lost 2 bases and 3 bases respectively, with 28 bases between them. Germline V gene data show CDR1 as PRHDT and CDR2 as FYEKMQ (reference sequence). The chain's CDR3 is CASSLYTYLTGTHGDTEAFF. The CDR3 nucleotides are TGTGCCAGCAGCTTATACACCTACCTGACAGGAACTCATGGGGACACTGAAGCTTTCTTT.

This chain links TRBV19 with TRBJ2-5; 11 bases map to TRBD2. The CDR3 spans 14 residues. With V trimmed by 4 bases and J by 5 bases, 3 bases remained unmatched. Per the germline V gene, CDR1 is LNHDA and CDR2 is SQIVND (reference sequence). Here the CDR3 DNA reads TGTGCCAGTAGTACGACTAGCGGGGCGGAGACCCAGTACTTC. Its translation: CASSTTSGAETQYF.

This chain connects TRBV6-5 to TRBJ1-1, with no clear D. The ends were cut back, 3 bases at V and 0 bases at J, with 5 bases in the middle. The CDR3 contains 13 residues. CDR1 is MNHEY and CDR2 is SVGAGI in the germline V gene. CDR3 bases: TGTGCCAGCAGTTATCAATTGAACACTGAAGCTTTCTTT. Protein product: CASSYQLNTEAFF.

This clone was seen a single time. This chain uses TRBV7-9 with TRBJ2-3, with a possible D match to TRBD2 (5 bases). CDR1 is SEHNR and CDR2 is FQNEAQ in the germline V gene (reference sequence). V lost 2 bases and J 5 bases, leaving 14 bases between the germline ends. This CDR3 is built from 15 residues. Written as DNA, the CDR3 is TGTGCCAGCAGCTTAACGGCGCAGGCGGGAGATACGCAGTATTTT. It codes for CASSLTAQAGDTQYF.

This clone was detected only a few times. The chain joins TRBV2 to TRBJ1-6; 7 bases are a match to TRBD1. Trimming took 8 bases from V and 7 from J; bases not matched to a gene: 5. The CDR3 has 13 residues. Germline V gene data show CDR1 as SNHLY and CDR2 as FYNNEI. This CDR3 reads CASEGARNSPLHF. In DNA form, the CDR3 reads TGTGCCAGCGAGGGGGCTCGGAATTCACCCCTCCACTTT. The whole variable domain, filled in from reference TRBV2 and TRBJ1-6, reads EPEVTQTPSHQVTQMGQEVILRCVPISNHLYFYWYRQILGQKVEFLVSFYNNEISEKSEIFDDQFSVERPDGSNFTLKIRSTKLEDSAMYFCASEGARNSPLHFGNGTRLTVT.

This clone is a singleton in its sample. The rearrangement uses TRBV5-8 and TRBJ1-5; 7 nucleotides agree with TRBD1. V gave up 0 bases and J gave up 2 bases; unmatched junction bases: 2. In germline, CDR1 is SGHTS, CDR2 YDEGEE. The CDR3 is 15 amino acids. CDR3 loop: CASSLAGGRNQPQHF. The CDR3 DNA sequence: TGTGCCAGCAGCTTGGCAGGGGGTCGCAATCAGCCCCAGCATTTT.

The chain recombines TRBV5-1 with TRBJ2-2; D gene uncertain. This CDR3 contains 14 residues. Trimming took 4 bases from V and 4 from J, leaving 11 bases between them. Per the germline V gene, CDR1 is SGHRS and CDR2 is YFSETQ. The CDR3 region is CASSQLRVTGELFF. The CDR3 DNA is TGCGCCAGCAGCCAGTTACGGGTCACCGGGGAGCTGTTTTTT.

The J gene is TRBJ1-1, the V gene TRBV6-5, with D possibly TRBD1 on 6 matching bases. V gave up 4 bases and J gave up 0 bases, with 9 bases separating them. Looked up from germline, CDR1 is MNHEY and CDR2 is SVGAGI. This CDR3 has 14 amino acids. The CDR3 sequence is CASSFGTMNTEAFF. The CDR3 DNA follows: TGTGCCAGCAGTTTCGGGACAATGAACACTGAAGCTTTCTTT.

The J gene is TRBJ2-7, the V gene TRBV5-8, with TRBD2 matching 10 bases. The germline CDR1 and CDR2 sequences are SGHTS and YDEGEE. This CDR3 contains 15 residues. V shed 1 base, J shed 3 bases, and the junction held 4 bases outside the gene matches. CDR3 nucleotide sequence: TGTGCCAGCAGCTTGCGCCCTAGCGGGGGCTACGAGCAGTACTTC. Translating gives CASSLRPSGGYEQYF.

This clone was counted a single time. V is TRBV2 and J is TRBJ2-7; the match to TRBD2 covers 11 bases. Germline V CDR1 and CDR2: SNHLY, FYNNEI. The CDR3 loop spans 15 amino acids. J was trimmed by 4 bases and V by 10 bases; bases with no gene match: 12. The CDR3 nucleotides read TGTGCCACTACACTAGCGGGGGCAAACTTTTACGAGCAGTACTTC. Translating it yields CATTLAGANFYEQYF.

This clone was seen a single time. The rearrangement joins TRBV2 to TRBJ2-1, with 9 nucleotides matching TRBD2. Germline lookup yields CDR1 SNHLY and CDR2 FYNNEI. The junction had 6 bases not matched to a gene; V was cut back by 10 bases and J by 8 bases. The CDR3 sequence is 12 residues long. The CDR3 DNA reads TGTGCCACCGGACTAGCGAGCCATGAGCAGTTCTTC. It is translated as CATGLASHEQFF.

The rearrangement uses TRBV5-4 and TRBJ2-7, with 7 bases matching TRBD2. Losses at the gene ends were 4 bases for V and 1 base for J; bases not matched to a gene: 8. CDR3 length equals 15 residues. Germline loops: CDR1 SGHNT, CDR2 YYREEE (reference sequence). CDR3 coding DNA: TGTGCCAGCAGCCTCCAGCGGGAAGGTTCCTACGAGCAGTACTTC. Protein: CASSLQREGSYEQYF.

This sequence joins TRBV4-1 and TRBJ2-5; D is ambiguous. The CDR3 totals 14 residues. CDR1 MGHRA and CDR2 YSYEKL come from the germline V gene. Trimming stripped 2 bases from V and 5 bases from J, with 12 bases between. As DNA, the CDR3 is TGCGCCAGCAGCCAATCCTACCTGGAGGAGACCCAGTACTTC. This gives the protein CASSQSYLEETQYF.

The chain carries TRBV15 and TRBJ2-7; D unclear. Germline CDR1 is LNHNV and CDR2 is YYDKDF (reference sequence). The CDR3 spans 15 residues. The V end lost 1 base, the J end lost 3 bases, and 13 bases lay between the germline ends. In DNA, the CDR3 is TGTGCCACCAGCAGAGTTCACAGTTCCAACTACGAGCAGTACTTC. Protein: CATSRVHSSNYEQYF.

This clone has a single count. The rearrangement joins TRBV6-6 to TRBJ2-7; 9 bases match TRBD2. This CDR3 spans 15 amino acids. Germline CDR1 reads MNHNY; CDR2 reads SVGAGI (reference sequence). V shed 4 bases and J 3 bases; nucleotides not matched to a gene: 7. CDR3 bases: TGTGCCAGCAGTTTTCCGGCTAGCGGGATCTACGAGCAGTACTTC. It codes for CASSFPASGIYEQYF.

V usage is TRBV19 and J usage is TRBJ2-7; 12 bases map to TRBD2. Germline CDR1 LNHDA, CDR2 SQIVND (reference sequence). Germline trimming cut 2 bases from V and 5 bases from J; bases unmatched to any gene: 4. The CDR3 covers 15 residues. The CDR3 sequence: CASSIIGTSGHEQYF. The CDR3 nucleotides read TGTGCCAGTAGTATAATCGGGACTAGCGGGCACGAGCAGTACTTC.

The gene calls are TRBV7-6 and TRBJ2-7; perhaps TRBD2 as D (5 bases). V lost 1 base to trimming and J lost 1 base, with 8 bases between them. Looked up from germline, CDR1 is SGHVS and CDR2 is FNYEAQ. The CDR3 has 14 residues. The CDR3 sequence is CASSLERGSYEQYF. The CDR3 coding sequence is TGTGCCAGCAGCTTAGAGAGAGGGTCCTACGAGCAGTACTTC. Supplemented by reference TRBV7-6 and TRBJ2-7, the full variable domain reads GAGVSQSPRYKVTKRGQDVALRCDPISGHVSLYWYRQALGQGPEFLTYFNYEAQQDKSGLPNDRFSAERPEGSISTLTIQRTEQRDSAMYRCASSLERGSYEQYFGPGTRLTVT.

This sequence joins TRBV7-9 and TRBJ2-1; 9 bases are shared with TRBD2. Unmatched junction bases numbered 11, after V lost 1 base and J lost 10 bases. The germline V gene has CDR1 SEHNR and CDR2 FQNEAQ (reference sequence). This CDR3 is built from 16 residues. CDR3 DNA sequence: TGTGCCAGCAGCTTAGGGGGTCTAGCGGGAAGAAGGGAGCAGTTCTTC. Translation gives CASSLGGLAGRREQFF.

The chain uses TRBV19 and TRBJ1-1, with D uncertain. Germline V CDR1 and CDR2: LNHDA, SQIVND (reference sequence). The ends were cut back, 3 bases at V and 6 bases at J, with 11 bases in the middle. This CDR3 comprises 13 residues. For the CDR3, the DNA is TGTGCCAGTAGTATTAGAGGGCTCTCTGAAGCTTTCTTT. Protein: CASSIRGLSEAFF.

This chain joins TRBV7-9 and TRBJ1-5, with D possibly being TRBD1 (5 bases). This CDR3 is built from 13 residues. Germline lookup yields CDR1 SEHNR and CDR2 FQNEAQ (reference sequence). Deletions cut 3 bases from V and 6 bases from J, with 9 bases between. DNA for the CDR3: TGTGCCAGCAGCTTGGGGGGAGGTCAGCCCCAGCATTTT. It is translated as CASSLGGGQPQHF.

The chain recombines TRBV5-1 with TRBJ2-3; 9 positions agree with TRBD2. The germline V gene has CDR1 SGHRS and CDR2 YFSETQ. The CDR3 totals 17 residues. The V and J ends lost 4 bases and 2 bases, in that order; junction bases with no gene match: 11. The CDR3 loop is CASSPRLAAEYTDTQYF. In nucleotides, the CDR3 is TGCGCCAGCAGCCCAAGACTAGCGGCTGAATACACAGATACGCAGTATTTT.

The CDR3 nucleotides are TGTGCCAGCAGTCGAGGGACTTTCATTCCCTACGAGCAGTACTTC. Its translation is CASSRGTFIPYEQYF. The chain is built from TRBV6-6 and TRBJ2-7; tentatively, D is TRBD2 (6 bases). Trimming shortened V by 5 bases and J by 2 bases, and 16 bases separated the two germline ends. The germline CDR1 and CDR2 sequences are MNHNY and SVGAGI (reference sequence). The CDR3 totals 15 residues.

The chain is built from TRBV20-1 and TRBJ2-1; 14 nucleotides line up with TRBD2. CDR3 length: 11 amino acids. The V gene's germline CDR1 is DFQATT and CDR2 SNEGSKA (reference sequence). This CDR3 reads CGTSGSHEQFF. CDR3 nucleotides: TGCGGGACTAGCGGGAGCCATGAGCAGTTCTTC.

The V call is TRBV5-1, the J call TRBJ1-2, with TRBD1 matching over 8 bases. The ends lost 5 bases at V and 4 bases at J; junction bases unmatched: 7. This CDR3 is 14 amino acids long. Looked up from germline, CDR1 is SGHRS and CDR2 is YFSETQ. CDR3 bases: TGCGCCAGCAGGCCAGGGGGCCCGGGCTATGGCTACACCTTC. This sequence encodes CASRPGGPGYGYTF.

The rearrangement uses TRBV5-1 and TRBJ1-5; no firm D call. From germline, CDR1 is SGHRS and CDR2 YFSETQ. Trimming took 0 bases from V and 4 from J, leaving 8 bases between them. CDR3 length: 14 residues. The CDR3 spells CASSLDFGNQPQHF. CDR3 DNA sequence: TGCGCCAGCAGCTTGGATTTCGGGAATCAGCCCCAGCATTTT.

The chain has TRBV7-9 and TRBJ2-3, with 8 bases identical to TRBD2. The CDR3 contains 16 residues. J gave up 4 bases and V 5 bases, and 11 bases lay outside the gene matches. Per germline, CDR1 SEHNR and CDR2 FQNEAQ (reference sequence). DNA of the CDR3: TGTGCCAGCAGCCCCGCCCAGCGGGAGATCTCAGATACGCAGTATTTT. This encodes CASSPAQREISDTQYF.